This TCR beta chain was obtained from a study of shared T cell receptors in the human thymus. Sequenced by immunoSEQ multiplex PCR; TCRdb stores in-frame clones only, minus some. Here the sample spans hundreds of thousands of clones, around nine tenths being singletons. Looked up from germline, CDR1 is SGHRS and CDR2 is YFSETQ. Trimming removed 2 bases from V and 3 bases from J; junction bases left unmatched: 19. The CDR3 extends over 20 amino acids. These data were also reused for a study on human thymus T cells. That paper notes: Related research reported highly overlapping thymic repertoires among unrelated individuals.

Sequenced material: thymocytes. This TCR was recovered from a boy younger than two with a congenital heart defect. The chain combines TRBV5-1 with TRBJ2-1; TRBD2 agrees at 8 bases. The CDR3 reads CASSFGGRGSGTRNYNEQFF. For the CDR3, the DNA is TGCGCCAGCAGCTTTGGTGGTCGGGGGTCGGGGACTAGGAACTACAATGAGCAGTTCTTC.